This T cell receptor (beta chain) was sequenced in a study of blood T cell repertoires in COVID-19. Overall study: Sites across the United States, Italy and Spain contributed samples from acute and convalescent COVID-19. Sample material is recorded as cDNA or gDNA derived from T cells, B-cell-depleted T cells, or PBMCs.

The CDR3 has 13 residues. V was pared by 4 bases and J by 9 bases, with 13 bases between. Per the germline V gene, CDR1 is SGHAT and CDR2 is FQDESV (reference sequence). Authors' analysis steps: How many nucleated cells were present was estimated from reference gene primer amplification. Measured with immunoSEQ multiplex PCR; TCRdb has only the in-frame clones, and not every one. V and J calls and clone size are given by that table; D and trimming were obtained from the DNA. The table has tens of thousands of clones, 82% seen once. This chain uses TRBV11-1 with TRBJ2-1; no clear D gene. The sample was peripheral blood. This clonotype was obtained from a man older than 75 with active COVID-19. The CDR3 region has the DNA TGTGCCAGCAGCTCCTCAACACCGGGTGAGCAGTTCTTC. Its translation: CASSSSTPGEQFF.